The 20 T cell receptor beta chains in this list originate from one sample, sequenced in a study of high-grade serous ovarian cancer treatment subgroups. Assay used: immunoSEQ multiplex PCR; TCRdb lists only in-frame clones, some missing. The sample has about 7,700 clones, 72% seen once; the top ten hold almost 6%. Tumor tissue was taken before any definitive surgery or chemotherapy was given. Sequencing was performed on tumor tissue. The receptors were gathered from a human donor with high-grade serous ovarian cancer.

CDR3 DNA: TGTGCCAGCAGCGGGCTGAGCCAAGAGACCCAGTACTTC. The encoded protein is CASSGLSQETQYF. This chain joins TRBV9 and TRBJ2-5; D gene unclear. Germline CDR1 SGDLS, CDR2 YYNGEE. V was cut by 3 bases and J by 1 base, with 7 bases left in between. The CDR3 is made up of 13 amino acids.

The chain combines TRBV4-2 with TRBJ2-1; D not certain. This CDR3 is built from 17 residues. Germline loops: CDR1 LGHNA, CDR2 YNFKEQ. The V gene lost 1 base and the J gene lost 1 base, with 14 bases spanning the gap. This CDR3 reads CASSQARSIDSYNEQFF. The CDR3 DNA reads TGTGCCAGCAGCCAAGCCCGCTCCATAGATTCCTACAATGAGCAGTTCTTC.

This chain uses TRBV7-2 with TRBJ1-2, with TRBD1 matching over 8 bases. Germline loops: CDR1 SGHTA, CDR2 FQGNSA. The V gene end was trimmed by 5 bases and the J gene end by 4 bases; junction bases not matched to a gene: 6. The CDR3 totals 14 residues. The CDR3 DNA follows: TGTGCCAGCAGCCCGCGACAGGGGCCCTATGGCTACACCTTC. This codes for CASSPRQGPYGYTF.

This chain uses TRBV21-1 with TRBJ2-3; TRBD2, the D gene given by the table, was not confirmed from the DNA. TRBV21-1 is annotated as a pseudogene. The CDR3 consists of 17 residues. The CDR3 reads CASSSPVAGLSADTQYF. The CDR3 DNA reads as TGTGCCAGCAGCAGTCCCGTCGCGGGATTGTCTGCAGATACGCAGTATTTT.

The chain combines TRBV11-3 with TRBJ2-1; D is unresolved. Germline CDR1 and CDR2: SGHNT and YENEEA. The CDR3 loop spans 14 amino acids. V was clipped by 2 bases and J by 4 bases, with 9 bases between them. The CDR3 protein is CASSLLYGYNEQFF. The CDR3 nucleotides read TGTGCCAGCAGCTTACTCTACGGATACAATGAGCAGTTCTTC.

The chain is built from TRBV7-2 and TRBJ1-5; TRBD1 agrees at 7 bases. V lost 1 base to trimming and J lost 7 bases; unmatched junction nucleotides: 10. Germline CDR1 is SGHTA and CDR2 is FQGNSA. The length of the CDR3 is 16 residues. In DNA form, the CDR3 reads TGTGCCAGCAGCTTAGATACAGGGGCCTGGGGGCAGCCCCAGCATTTT. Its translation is CASSLDTGAWGQPQHF. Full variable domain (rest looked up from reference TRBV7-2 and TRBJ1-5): GAGVSQSPSNKVTEKGKDVELRCDPISGHTALYWYRQSLGQGLEFLIYFQGNSAPDKSGLPSDRFSAERTGGSVSTLTIQRTQQEDSAVYLCASSLDTGAWGQPQHFGDGTRLSIL.

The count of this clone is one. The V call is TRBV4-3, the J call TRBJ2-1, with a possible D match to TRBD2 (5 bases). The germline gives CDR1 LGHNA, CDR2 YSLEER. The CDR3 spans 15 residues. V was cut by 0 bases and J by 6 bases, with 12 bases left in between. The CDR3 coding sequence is TGCGCCAGCAGCCAAGATGGCCTAGCAATCAATGAGCAGTTCTTC. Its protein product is CASSQDGLAINEQFF.

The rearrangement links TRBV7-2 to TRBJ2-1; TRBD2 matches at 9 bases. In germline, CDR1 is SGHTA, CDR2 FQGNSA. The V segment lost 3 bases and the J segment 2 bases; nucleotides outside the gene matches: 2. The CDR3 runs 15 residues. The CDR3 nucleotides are TGTGCCAGCAGCTTTAGCGGGAGCGCCTACAATGAGCAGTTCTTC. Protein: CASSFSGSAYNEQFF.

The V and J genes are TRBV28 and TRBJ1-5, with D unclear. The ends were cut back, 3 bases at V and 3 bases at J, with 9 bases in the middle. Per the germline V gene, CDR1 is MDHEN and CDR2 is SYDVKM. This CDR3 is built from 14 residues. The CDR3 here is CASSLAGDNQPQHF. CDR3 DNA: TGTGCCAGCAGTTTGGCGGGTGACAATCAGCCCCAGCATTTT.

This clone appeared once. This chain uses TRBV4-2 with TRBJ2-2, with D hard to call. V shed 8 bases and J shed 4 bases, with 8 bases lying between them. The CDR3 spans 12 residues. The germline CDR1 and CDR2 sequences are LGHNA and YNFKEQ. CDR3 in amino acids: CASGPGTGELFF. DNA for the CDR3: TGTGCCAGCGGCCCGGGCACCGGGGAGCTGTTTTTT.

In nucleotides, the CDR3 is TGTGCCAGCAGCCATCCGGGGGGCAATCAGCCCCAGCATTTT. Encoded protein: CASSHPGGNQPQHF. V gene TRBV21-1 combines with J gene TRBJ1-5. TRBV21-1 has pseudogene status. The CDR3 is 14 amino acids.

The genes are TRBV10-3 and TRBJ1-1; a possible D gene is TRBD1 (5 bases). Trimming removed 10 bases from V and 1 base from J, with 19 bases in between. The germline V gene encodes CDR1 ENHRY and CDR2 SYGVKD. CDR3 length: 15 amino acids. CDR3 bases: TGTGCCAGCACGGAGACTACAGGAGAGAACACTGAAGCTTTCTTT. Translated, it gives CASTETTGENTEAFF.

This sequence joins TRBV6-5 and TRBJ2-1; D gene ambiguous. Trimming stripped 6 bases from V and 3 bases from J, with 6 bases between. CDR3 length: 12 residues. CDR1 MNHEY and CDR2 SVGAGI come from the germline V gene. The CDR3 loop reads CASRRIYNEQFF. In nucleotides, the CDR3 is TGTGCCAGCAGGAGGATCTACAATGAGCAGTTCTTC.

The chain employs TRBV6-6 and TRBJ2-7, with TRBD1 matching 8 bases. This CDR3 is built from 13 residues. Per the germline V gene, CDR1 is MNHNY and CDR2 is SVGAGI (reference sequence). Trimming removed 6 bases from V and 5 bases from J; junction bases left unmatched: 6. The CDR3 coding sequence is TGTGCCAGCAGAAGACAGGGGTCCGACGAGCAGTACTTC. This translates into CASRRQGSDEQYF.

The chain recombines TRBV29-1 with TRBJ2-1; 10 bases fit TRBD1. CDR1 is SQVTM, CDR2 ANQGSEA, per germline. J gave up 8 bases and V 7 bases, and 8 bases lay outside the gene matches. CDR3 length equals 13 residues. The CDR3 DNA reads TGCAGCGCTGACAGGGGGCTCGGGGATGAGCAGTTCTTC. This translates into CSADRGLGDEQFF.

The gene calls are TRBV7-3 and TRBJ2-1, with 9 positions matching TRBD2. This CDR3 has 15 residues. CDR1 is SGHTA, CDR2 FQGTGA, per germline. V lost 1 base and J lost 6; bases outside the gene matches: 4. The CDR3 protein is CASSLKAGGFNEQFF. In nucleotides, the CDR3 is TGTGCCAGCAGCTTAAAAGCGGGAGGCTTCAATGAGCAGTTCTTC.

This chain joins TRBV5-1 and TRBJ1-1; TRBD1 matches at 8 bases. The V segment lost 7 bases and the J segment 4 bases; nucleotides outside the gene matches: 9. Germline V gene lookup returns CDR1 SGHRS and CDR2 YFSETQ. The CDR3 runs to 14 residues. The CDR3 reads CASYNTGGATEAFF. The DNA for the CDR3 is TGCGCCAGCTACAACACAGGGGGGGCCACTGAAGCTTTCTTT.

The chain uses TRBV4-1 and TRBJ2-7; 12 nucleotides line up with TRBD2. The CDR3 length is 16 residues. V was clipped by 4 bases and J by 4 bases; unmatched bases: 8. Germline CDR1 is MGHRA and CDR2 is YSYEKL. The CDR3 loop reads CASSLRLAGELYEQYF. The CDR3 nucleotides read TGCGCCAGCAGCCTAAGACTAGCGGGAGAACTTTACGAGCAGTACTTC.

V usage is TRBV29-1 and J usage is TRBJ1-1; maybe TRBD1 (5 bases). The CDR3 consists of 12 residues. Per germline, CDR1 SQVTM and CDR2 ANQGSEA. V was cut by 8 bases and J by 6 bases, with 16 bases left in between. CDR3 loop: CSPELNRPEAFF. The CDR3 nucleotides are TGCAGCCCCGAATTAAACAGGCCTGAAGCTTTCTTT.

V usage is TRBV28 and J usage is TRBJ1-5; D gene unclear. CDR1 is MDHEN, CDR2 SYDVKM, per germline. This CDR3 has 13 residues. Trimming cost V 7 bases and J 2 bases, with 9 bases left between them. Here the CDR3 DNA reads TGTGCCAGCATTGGCAGTGGCAATCAGCCCCAGCATTTT. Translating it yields CASIGSGNQPQHF.